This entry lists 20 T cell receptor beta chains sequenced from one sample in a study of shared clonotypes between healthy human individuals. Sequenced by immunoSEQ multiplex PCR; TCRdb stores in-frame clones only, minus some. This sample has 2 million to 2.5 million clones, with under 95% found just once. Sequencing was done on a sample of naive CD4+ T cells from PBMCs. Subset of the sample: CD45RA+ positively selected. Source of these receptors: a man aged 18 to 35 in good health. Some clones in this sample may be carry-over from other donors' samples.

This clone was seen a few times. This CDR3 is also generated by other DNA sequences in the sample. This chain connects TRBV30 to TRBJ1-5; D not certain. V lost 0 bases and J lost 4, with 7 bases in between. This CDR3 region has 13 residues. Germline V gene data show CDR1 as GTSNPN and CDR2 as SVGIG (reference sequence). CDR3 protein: CAWSVARNQPQHF. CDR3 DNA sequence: TGTGCCTGGAGTGTAGCCAGAAATCAGCCCCAGCATTTT.

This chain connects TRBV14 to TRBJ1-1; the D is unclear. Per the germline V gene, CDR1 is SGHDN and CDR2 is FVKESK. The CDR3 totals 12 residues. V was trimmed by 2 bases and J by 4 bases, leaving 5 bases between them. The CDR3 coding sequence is TGTGCCAGCAGCCAACCTAGCACTGAAGCTTTCTTT. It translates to CASSQPSTEAFF.

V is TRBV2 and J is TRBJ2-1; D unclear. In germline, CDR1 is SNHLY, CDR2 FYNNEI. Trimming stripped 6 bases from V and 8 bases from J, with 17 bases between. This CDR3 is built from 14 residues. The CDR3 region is CASRGSLWGDEQFF. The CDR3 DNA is TGTGCCAGCAGGGGTTCCCTTTGGGGTGATGAGCAGTTCTTC.

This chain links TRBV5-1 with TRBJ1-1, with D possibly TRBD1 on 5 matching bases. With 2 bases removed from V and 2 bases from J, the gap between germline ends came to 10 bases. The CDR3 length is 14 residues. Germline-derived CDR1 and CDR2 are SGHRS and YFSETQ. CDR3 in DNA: TGCGCCAGCAGCTTCGGAGGGGACAACACTGAAGCTTTCTTT. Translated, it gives CASSFGGDNTEAFF.

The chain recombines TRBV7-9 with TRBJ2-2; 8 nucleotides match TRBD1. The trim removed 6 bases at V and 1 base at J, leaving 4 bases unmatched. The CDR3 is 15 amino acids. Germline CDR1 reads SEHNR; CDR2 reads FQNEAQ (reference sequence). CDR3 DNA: TGTGCCAGCAGAGGGACAGGAGTGAACACCGGGGAGCTGTTTTTT. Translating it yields CASRGTGVNTGELFF.

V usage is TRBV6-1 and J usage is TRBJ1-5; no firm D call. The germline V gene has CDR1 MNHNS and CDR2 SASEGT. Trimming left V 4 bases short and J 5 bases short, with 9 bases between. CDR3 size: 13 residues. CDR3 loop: CASSAEGDQPQHF. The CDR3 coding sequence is TGTGCCAGCAGTGCAGAGGGCGATCAGCCCCAGCATTTT.

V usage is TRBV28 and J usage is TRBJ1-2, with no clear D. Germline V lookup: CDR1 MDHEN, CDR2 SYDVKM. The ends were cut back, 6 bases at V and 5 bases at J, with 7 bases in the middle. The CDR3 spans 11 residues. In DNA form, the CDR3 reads TGTGCCAGCAGGGAGCGTTATGGCTACACCTTC. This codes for CASRERYGYTF.

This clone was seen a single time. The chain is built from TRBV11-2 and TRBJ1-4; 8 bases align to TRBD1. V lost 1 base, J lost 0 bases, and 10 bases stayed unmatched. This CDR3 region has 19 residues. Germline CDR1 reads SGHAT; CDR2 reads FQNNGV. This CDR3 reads CASSLAGQGAYSTNEKLFF. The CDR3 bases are TGTGCCAGCAGCTTAGCGGGCCAGGGGGCCTACTCAACTAATGAAAAACTGTTTTTT.

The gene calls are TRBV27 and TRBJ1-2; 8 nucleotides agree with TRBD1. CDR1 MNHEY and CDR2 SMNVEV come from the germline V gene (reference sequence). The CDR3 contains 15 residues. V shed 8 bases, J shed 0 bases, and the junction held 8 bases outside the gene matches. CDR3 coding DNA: TGTGCCAGCGGACCGGACAGGGCCACTAACTATGGCTACACCTTC. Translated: CASGPDRATNYGYTF.

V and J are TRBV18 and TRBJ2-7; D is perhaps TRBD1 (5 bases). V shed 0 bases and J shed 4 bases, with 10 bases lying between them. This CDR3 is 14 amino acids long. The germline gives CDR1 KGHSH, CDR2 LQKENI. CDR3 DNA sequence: TGTGCCAGCTCACCACCGCCAGGGTGGTACGAGCAGTACTTC. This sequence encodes CASSPPPGWYEQYF.

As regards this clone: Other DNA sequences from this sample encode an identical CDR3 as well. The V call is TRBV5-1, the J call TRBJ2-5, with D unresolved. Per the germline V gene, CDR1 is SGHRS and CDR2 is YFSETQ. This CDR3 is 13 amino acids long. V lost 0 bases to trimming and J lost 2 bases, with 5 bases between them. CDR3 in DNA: TGCGCCAGCAGCTTGGGCTCACAAGAGACCCAGTACTTC. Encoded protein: CASSLGSQETQYF.

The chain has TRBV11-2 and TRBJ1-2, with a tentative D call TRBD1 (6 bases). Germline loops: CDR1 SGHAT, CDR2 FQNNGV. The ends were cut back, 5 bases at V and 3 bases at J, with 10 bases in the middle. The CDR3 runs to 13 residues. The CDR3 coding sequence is TGTGCCAGCAGCCCCGGGACATACTATGGCTACACCTTC. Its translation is CASSPGTYYGYTF.

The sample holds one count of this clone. CDR3 amino acids: CASSLWDRDWQETQYF. CDR3 nucleotide sequence: TGCGCCAGCAGCTTATGGGACAGGGACTGGCAAGAGACCCAGTACTTC. The genes are TRBV5-1 and TRBJ2-5; TRBD1 agrees at 9 bases. Losses at the gene ends were 2 bases for V and 2 bases for J; bases not matched to a gene: 7. The CDR3 length is 16 residues. The germline V gene encodes CDR1 SGHRS and CDR2 YFSETQ.

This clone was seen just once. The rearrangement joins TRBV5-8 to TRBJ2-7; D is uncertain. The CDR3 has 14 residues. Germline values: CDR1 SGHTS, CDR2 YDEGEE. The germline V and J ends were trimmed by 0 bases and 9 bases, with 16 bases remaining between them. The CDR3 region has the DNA TGTGCCAGCAGCTTGGTGGGCCACGAAGGCTGGCAGTACTTC. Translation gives CASSLVGHEGWQYF.

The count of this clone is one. The CDR3 loop is CASGAGPRDEKLFF. The CDR3 nucleotides are TGTGCCAGCGGAGCCGGTCCCAGGGATGAAAAACTGTTTTTT. The rearrangement uses TRBV5-4 and TRBJ1-4; a possible D gene is TRBD1 (5 bases). Germline CDR1 SGHNT, CDR2 YYREEE (reference sequence). Trimming shortened V by 7 bases and J by 6 bases, and 16 bases separated the two germline ends. The CDR3 has 14 amino acids.

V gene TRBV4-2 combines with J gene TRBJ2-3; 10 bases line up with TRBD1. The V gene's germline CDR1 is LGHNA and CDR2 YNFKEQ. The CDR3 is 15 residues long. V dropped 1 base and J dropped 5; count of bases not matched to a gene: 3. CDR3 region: CASSQVGQGGDTQYF. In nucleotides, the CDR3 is TGTGCCAGCAGCCAAGTTGGACAGGGGGGAGATACGCAGTATTTT.

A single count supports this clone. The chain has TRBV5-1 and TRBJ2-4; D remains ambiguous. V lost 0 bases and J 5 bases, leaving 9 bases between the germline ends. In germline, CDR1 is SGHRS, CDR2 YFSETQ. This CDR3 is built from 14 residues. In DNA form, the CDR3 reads TGCGCCAGCAGCTTGGTAACAAACCAAAACATTCAGTACTTC. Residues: CASSLVTNQNIQYF.

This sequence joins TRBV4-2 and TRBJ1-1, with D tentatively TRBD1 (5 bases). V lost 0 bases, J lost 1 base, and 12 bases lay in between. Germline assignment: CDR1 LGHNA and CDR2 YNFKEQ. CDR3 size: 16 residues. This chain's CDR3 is CASSQEGGRQNTEAFF. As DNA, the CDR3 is TGTGCCAGCAGCCAAGAGGGGGGTCGCCAGAACACTGAAGCTTTCTTT.

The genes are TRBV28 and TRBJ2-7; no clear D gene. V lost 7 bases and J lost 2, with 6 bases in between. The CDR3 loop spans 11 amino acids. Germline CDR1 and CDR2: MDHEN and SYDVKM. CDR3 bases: TGTGCCAGCAAAACGACCTACGAGCAGTACTTC. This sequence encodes CASKTTYEQYF.

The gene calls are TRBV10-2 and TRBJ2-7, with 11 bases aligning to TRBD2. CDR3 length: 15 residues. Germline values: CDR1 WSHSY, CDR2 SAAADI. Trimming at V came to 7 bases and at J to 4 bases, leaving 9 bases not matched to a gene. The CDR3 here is CASNPRLAGSYEQYF. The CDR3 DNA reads TGCGCCAGCAATCCAAGACTAGCGGGGTCTTACGAGCAGTACTTC.